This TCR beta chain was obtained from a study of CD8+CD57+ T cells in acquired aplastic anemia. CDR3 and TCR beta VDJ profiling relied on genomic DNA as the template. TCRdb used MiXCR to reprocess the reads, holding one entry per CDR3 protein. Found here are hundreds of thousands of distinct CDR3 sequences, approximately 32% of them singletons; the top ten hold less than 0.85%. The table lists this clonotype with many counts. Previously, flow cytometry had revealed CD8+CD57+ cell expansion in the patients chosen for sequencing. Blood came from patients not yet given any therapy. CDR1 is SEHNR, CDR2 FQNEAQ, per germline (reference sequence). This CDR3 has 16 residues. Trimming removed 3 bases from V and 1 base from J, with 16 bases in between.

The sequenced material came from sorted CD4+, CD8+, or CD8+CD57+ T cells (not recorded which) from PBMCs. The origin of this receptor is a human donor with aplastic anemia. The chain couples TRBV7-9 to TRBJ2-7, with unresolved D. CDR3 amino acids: CASSFPVGKRSYEQYF. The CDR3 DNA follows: TGTGCCAGCAGCTTTCCGGTCGGCAAGCGATCCTACGAGCAGTACTTC.